Each of the 4 T cell receptor beta chains below was sequenced from the same sample in a study of PD-1 and CTLA-4 blockade in melanoma. Repertoires were generated with immunoSEQ multiplex PCR, while TCRdb's copy carries only in-frame clones and drops some. Here the sample spans 32,000 or so clones, around 90% being singletons. Sequences were derived from CD8+ T cells from peripheral blood, sampled before anti-PD-1 treatment. Every receptor here comes from a human donor with melanoma.

This clone was counted a single time. The rearrangement uses TRBV7-9 and TRBJ1-2, with D tentatively TRBD1 (5 bases). V dropped 4 bases and J dropped 0 bases, with 9 bases sitting between them. Germline V gives CDR1 SEHNR, CDR2 FQNEAQ (reference sequence). The length of the CDR3 is 14 residues. CDR3 in DNA: TGTGCCAGCAGCTGGGACGTTTCTAACTATGGCTACACCTTC. Translation: CASSWDVSNYGYTF.

The rearrangement joins TRBV27 to TRBJ1-5; no clear D gene. The CDR3 has 13 residues. V was trimmed by 2 bases and J by 5 bases, leaving 7 bases between them. Germline V lookup: CDR1 MNHEY, CDR2 SMNVEV (reference sequence). CDR3 amino acids: CASSLAADQPQHF. The CDR3 DNA reads as TGTGCCAGCAGTTTAGCCGCCGATCAGCCCCAGCATTTT.

The V call is TRBV19, the J call TRBJ1-1; 12 nucleotides align to TRBD1. The length of the CDR3 is 17 residues. V lost 5 bases, J lost 3 bases, and 10 bases stayed unmatched. From germline, CDR1 is LNHDA and CDR2 SQIVND (reference sequence). In DNA form, the CDR3 reads TGTGCCAGTAGTCCCCTTAGGGACAGGGGGCGAGACACTGAAGCTTTCTTT. Its translation: CASSPLRDRGRDTEAFF. Together with reference TRBV19 and TRBJ1-1, the CDR3 gives the full variable domain: DGGITQSPKYLFRKEGQNVTLSCEQNLNHDAMYWYRQDPGQGLRLIYYSQIVNDFQKGDIAEGYSVSREKKESFPLTVTSAQKNPTAFYLCASSPLRDRGRDTEAFFGQGTRLTVV.

In DNA form, the CDR3 reads TGTGCCTGGAGCGGATTCGACAGGGGCACTGAAGCTTTCTTT. This encodes CAWSGFDRGTEAFF. The chain recombines TRBV30 with TRBJ1-1; 8 bases fit TRBD1. This CDR3 spans 14 amino acids. After removal of 3 bases from V and 4 bases from J, the junction contained 7 bases not matched to a gene. The germline V gene has CDR1 GTSNPN and CDR2 SVGIG (reference sequence).